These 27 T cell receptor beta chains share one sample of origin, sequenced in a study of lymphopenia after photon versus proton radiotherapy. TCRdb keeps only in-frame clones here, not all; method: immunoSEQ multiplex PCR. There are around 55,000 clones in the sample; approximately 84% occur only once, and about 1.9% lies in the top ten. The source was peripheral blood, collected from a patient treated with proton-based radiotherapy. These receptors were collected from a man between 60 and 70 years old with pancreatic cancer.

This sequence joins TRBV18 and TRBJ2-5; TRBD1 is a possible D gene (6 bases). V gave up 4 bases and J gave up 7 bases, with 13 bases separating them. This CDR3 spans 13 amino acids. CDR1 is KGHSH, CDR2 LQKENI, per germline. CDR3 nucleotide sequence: TGTGCCAGCTCACGAGGACAGAGGTCGACCCAGTACTTC. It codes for CASSRGQRSTQYF. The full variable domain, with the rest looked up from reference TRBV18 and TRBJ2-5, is NAGVMQNPRHLVRRRGQEARLRCSPMKGHSHVYWYRQLPEEGLKFMVYLQKENIIDESGMPKERFSAEFPKEGPSILRIQQVVRGDSAAYFCASSRGQRSTQYFGPGTRLLVL.

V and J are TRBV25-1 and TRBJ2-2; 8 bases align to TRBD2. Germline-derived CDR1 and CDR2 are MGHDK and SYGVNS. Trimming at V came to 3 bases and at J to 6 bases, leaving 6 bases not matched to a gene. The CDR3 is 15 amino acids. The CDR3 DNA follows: TGTGCCAGCAGTGAGAGCGGGAGTAGGGCCGGGGAGCTGTTTTTT. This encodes CASSESGSRAGELFF.

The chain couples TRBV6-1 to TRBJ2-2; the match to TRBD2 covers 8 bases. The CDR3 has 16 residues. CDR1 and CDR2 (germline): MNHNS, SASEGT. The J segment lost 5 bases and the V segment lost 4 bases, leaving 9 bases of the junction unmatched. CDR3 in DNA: TGTGCCAGCAGTGTCCCAAGCGGGAGATCAACCGGGGAGCTGTTTTTT. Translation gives CASSVPSGRSTGELFF.

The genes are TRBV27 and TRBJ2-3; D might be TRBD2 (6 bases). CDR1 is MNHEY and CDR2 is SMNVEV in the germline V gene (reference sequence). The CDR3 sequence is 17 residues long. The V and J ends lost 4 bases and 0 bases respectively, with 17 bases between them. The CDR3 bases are TGTGCCAGCAGTTCCAGACTAGAAGCCATTAGCACAGATACGCAGTATTTT. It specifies CASSSRLEAISTDTQYF.

CDR3 region: CASSFYREATNEQFF. As DNA, the CDR3 is TGTGCCAGCAGCTTCTACAGGGAGGCTACTAATGAGCAGTTCTTC. The chain has TRBV11-2 and TRBJ2-1; D may correspond to TRBD1 or TRBD2 (6 bases each). The CDR3 is 15 amino acids. Germline values: CDR1 SGHAT, CDR2 FQNNGV. V lost 3 bases to trimming and J lost 7 bases, with 16 bases between them.

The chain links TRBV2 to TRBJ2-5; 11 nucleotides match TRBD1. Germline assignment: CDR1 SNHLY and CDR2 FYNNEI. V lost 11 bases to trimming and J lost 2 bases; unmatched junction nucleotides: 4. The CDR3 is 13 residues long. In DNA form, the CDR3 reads TGTGCCGGAGGGACAGGGGGACAAGAGACCCAGTACTTC. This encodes CAGGTGGQETQYF. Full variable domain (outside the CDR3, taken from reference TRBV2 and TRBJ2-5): EPEVTQTPSHQVTQMGQEVILRCVPISNHLYFYWYRQILGQKVEFLVSFYNNEISEKSEIFDDQFSVERPDGSNFTLKIRSTKLEDSAMYFCAGGTGGQETQYFGPGTRLLVL.

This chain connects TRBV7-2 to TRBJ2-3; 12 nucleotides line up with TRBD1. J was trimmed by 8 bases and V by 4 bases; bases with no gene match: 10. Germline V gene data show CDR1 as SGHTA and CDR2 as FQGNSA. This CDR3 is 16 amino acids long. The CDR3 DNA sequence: TGTGCCAGCAGCTCACCCGGGACAGGGGGCACGGGTACGCAGTATTTT. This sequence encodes CASSSPGTGGTGTQYF.

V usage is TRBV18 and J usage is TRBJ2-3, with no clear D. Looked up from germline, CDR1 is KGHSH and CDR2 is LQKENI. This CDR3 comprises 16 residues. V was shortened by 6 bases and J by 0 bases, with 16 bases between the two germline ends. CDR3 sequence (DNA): TGTGCCAGCTCCGCTTACTCAGCCTACAGCACAGATACGCAGTATTTT. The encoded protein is CASSAYSAYSTDTQYF.

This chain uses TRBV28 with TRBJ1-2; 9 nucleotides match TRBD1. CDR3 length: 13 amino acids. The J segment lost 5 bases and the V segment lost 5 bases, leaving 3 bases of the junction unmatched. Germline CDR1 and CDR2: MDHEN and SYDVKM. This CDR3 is CASSRTGAYGYTF. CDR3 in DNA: TGTGCCAGCAGTCGGACAGGGGCGTATGGCTACACCTTC.

The CDR3 coding sequence is TGTGCCAGCAGCTTAGAACTTCAGATAGGGGGCTACACCTTC. Protein sequence: CASSLELQIGGYTF. The chain is built from TRBV7-2 and TRBJ1-2; D gene unclear. The CDR3 is 14 residues long. V lost 1 base to trimming and J lost 8 bases, with 14 bases between them. CDR1 is SGHTA, CDR2 FQGNSA, per germline.

The CDR3 sequence is CASSTLIKTSGGVGELFF. DNA of the CDR3: TGTGCCAGCAGCACCCTTATTAAAACTAGCGGAGGGGTGGGGGAGCTGTTTTTT. This chain links TRBV7-8 with TRBJ2-2, with TRBD2 matching over 8 bases. The CDR3 sequence is 18 residues long. Germline V CDR1 and CDR2: SGHVS, FQNEAQ. V lost 5 bases and J lost 8; bases outside the gene matches: 19.

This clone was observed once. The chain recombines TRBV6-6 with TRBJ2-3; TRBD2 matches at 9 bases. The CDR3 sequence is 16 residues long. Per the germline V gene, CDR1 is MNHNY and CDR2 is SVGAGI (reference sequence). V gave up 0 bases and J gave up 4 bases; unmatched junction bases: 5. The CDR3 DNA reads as TGTGCCAGCAGTTACTCGGGTAGCGGGAGCCCAGATACGCAGTATTTT. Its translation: CASSYSGSGSPDTQYF.

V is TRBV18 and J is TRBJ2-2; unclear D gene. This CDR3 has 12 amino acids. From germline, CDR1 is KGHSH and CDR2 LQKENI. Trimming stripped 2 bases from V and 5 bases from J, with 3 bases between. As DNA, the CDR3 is TGTGCCAGCTCACCAGATACCGGGGAGCTGTTTTTT. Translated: CASSPDTGELFF.

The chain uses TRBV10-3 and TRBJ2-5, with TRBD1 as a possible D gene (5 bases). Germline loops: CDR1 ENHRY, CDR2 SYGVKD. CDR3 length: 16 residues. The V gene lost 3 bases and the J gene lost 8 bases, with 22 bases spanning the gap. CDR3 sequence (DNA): TGTGCCATCAGTGACCCCACTCTGGCAGGGTCAGCCACCCAGTACTTC. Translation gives CAISDPTLAGSATQYF.

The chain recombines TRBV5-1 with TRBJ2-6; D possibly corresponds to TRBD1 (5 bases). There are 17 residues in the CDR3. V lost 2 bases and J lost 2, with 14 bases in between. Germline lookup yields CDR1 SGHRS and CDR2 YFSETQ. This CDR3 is CASSFDSLGAGANVLTF. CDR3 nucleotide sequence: TGCGCCAGCAGCTTCGACTCCCTAGGGGCTGGGGCCAACGTCCTGACTTTC.

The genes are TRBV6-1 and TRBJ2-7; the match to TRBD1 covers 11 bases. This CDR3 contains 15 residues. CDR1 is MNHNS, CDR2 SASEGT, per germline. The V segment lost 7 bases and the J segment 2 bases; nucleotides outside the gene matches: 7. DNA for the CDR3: TGTGCCAGCATGAGGACAGGGGGCATTCCCTACGAGCAGTACTTC. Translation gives CASMRTGGIPYEQYF.

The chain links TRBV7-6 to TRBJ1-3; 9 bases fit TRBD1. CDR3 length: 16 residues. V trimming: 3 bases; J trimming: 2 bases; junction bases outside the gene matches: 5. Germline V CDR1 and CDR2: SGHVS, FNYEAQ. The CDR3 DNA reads TGTGCCAGCAGCTTTAGGGGGACAGGGCCTGGAAACACCATATATTTT. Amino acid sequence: CASSFRGTGPGNTIYF.

The CDR3 DNA is TGTGCCACCAGCAGAGATAAGGAGGCCTCCTACGAGCAGTACTTC. Translating it yields CATSRDKEASYEQYF. This chain links TRBV15 with TRBJ2-7, with a weak D call TRBD2 (5 bases). This CDR3 has 15 amino acids. V gave up 0 bases and J gave up 0 bases, with 9 bases separating them. Germline CDR1 LNHNV, CDR2 YYDKDF (reference sequence). The whole variable domain, filled in from reference TRBV15 and TRBJ2-7, reads DAMVIQNPRYQVTQFGKPVTLSCSQTLNHNVMYWYQQKSSQAPKLLFHYYDKDFNNEADTPDNFQSRRPNTSFCFLDIRSPGLGDTAMYLCATSRDKEASYEQYFGPGTRLTVT.

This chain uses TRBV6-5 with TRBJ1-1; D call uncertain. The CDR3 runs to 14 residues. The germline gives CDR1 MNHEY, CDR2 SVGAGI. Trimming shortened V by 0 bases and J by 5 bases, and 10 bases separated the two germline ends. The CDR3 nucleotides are TGTGCCAGCAGTTACTCACCCACTATAACTGAAGCTTTCTTT. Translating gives CASSYSPTITEAFF.

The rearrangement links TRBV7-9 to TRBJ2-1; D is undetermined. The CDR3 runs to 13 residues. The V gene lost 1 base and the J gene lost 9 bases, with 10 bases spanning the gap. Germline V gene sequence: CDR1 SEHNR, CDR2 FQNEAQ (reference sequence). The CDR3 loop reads CASSLESVVEQFF. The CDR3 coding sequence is TGTGCCAGCAGCTTAGAGTCGGTCGTTGAGCAGTTCTTC.

CDR3 amino acids: CASSYRSYEQYF. The CDR3 DNA reads as TGTGCCAGCAGTTACAGATCCTACGAGCAGTACTTC. The chain links TRBV6-5 to TRBJ2-7, with D uncertain. V was cut by 2 bases and J by 1 base, with 3 bases left in between. CDR1 is MNHEY, CDR2 SVGAGI, per germline. The CDR3 runs 12 residues.

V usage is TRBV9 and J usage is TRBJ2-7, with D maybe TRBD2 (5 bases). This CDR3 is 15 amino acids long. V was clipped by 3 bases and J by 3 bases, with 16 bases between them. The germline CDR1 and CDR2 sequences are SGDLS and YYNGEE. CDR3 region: CASSALPTSLYEQYF. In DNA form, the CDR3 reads TGTGCCAGCAGCGCTCTCCCAACTAGTCTCTACGAGCAGTACTTC.

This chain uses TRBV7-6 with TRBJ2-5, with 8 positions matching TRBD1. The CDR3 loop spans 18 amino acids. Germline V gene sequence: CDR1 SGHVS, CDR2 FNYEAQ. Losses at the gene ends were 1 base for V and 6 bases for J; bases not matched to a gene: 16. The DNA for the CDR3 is TGTGCCAGCAGCTTAGAAGTTAAGGGGGGTGGACAGGGAAAGACCCAGTACTTC. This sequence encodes CASSLEVKGGGQGKTQYF.

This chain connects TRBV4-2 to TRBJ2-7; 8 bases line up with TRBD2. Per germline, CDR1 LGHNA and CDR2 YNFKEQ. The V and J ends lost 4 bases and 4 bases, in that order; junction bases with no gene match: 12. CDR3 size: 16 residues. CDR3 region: CASSPGGSGMQYEQYF. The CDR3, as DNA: TGTGCCAGCAGCCCGGGGGGGAGCGGGATGCAGTACGAGCAGTACTTC.

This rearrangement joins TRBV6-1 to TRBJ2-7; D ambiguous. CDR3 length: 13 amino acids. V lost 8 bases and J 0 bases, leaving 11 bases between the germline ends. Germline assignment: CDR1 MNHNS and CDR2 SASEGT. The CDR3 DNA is TGTGCCAGCGGCCGTCTGGGCTCCTACGAGCAGTACTTC. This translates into CASGRLGSYEQYF.

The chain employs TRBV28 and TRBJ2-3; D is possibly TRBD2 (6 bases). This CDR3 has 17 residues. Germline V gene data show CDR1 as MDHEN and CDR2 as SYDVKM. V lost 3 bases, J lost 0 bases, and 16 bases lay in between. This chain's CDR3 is CASSLGPAGLSTDTQYF. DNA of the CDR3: TGTGCCAGCAGTTTGGGCCCGGCGGGGCTAAGCACAGATACGCAGTATTTT.

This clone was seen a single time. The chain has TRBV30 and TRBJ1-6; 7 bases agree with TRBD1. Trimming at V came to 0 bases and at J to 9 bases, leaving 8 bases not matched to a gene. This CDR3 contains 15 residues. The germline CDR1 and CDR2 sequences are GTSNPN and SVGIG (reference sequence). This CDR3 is CAWSVFVTGTSPLHF. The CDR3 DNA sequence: TGTGCCTGGAGTGTATTTGTGACAGGGACTTCACCCCTCCACTTT.